One and the same sample provided the 11 T cell receptor beta chains below, sequenced in a study of T cell responses to AZD1222 COVID-19 vaccine. Clones were sequenced by immunoSEQ multiplex PCR, and TCRdb holds only the in-frame ones, with some missing. The sample yields 140,000 to 150,000 clones, 80% to 90% seen once. Sequenced material: peripheral blood, taken on day 0 of AZD1222 vaccination. Receptors were obtained from an adult in good health.

This rearrangement joins TRBV4-1 to TRBJ2-6; D may be TRBD1 or TRBD2 (6 bases each). The CDR3 sequence is 19 residues long. Germline CDR1 and CDR2: MGHRA and YSYEKL. Trimming took off 0 bases at V and 1 base at J, with 16 bases between the two ends. CDR3 residues: CASSQDRLGGRSGANVLTF. CDR3 nucleotide sequence: TGCGCCAGCAGCCAAGATCGTTTAGGGGGGAGGTCTGGGGCCAACGTCCTGACTTTC.

V gene TRBV28 combines with J gene TRBJ1-2; a weak D match, TRBD1 (6 bases). This CDR3 region has 13 residues. Trimming pared 3 bases from V and 6 bases from J, leaving 11 bases between. Germline CDR1 MDHEN, CDR2 SYDVKM. The CDR3 loop is CASSFLGADGYTF. The CDR3 nucleotides are TGTGCCAGCAGTTTCTTGGGGGCCGATGGCTACACCTTC.

The V and J genes are TRBV19 and TRBJ2-1; D unresolved. This CDR3 has 13 residues. The V and J ends lost 5 bases and 4 bases respectively, with 9 bases between them. Germline values: CDR1 LNHDA, CDR2 SQIVND (reference sequence). This chain's CDR3 is CASSPPRYNEQFF. CDR3 in DNA: TGTGCCAGTAGTCCGCCAAGATACAATGAGCAGTTCTTC.

V usage is TRBV9 and J usage is TRBJ1-1; 9 nucleotides match TRBD1. This CDR3 is built from 16 residues. After removal of 3 bases from V and 5 bases from J, the junction contained 11 bases not matched to a gene. In germline, CDR1 is SGDLS, CDR2 YYNGEE. CDR3 region: CASSGGTGRWKTEAFF. The CDR3 DNA reads TGTGCCAGCAGCGGAGGGACAGGGCGGTGGAAAACTGAAGCTTTCTTT.

J is TRBJ2-1 and V is TRBV19; the D is unclear. The V end was cut by 3 bases, the J end by 9 bases, with 15 bases between. Germline lookup yields CDR1 LNHDA and CDR2 SQIVND (reference sequence). The CDR3 has 14 residues. CDR3 region: CASSIYFLGGEQFF. CDR3 DNA: TGTGCCAGTAGTATTTACTTCCTGGGTGGTGAGCAGTTCTTC.

The rearrangement links TRBV13 to TRBJ1-1; D is unclear. Germline CDR1 and CDR2: PRHDT and FYEKMQ (reference sequence). V lost 0 bases and J lost 6, with 5 bases in between. The CDR3 covers 12 residues. The CDR3 coding sequence is TGTGCCAGCAGCTTAGGGTGGTCTGAAGCTTTCTTT. Encoded protein: CASSLGWSEAFF.

V gene TRBV6-5 combines with J gene TRBJ1-1, with D possibly matching TRBD1 (5 bases). V lost 7 bases and J lost 1, with 13 bases in between. The length of the CDR3 is 14 residues. Germline V gives CDR1 MNHEY, CDR2 SVGAGI. In DNA form, the CDR3 reads TGTGCCAGCACCCCGGGGGGGAGGAACACTGAAGCTTTCTTT. Translation gives CASTPGGRNTEAFF.

The chain couples TRBV7-9 to TRBJ1-1; possible D gene TRBD1, 5 bases. In germline, CDR1 is SEHNR, CDR2 FQNEAQ (reference sequence). Trimming stripped 7 bases from V and 7 bases from J, with 16 bases between. The CDR3 totals 13 residues. The CDR3 coding sequence is TGTGCCAGCACCAGGGTCGGTCTGAATGAAGCTTTCTTT. Residues: CASTRVGLNEAFF.

The V gene is TRBV20-1, the J gene TRBJ1-3; no reliable D call. V lost 3 bases and J 0 bases, leaving 6 bases between the germline ends. Germline CDR1 is DFQATT and CDR2 is SNEGSKA (reference sequence). This CDR3 is built from 13 residues. CDR3 bases: TGCAGTGCTAGTGGGAGCTCTGGAAACACCATATATTTT. Translation: CSASGSSGNTIYF.

The chain joins TRBV6-5 to TRBJ2-3, with D unclear. Trimming took 4 bases from V and 2 from J, leaving 13 bases between them. Germline values: CDR1 MNHEY, CDR2 SVGAGI. The length of the CDR3 is 15 residues. DNA of the CDR3: TGTGCCAGCAGTTCGGCTAGAGTCTCCACAGATACGCAGTATTTT. It specifies CASSSARVSTDTQYF.

V usage is TRBV5-1 and J usage is TRBJ1-6; D may be TRBD1 (5 bases). The V gene lost 1 base and the J gene lost 8 bases, with 10 bases spanning the gap. The CDR3 is 14 residues long. The germline CDR1 and CDR2 sequences are SGHRS and YFSETQ. In DNA, the CDR3 is TGCGCCAGCAGCTTGTTGAGGGGCGATTCACCCCTCCACTTT. It specifies CASSLLRGDSPLHF.